These 17 T cell receptor beta chains came from one sample sequenced in a study of blood T cell repertoires in COVID-19. Libraries were prepared by immunoSEQ multiplex PCR; TCRdb keeps only in-frame clonotypes and omits some of them. The sample has tens of thousands of clones; around 88% are singletons. The sequenced sample consisted of peripheral blood. These receptors all come from a woman older than 75 with active or convalescent COVID-19.

The chain links TRBV2 to TRBJ1-2; D is unclear. The CDR3 has 12 amino acids. Germline V gene lookup returns CDR1 SNHLY and CDR2 FYNNEI. The ends were cut back, 1 base at V and 7 bases at J, with 7 bases in the middle. The CDR3 sequence: CASSEGDPGYTF. The CDR3 DNA reads as TGTGCCAGCAGTGAAGGAGATCCTGGCTACACCTTC.

The chain has TRBV6-4 and TRBJ1-1, with 9 bases fitting TRBD1. Germline CDR1 reads MRHNA; CDR2 reads SNTAGT. This CDR3 contains 12 residues. The ends lost 2 bases at V and 11 bases at J; junction bases unmatched: 3. In DNA, the CDR3 is TGTGCCAGCAGTGACCGGACAGGGGTCGCTTTCTTT. It specifies CASSDRTGVAFF.

Of note for this clone: The junction differs from germline at one of its ends, possibly a read error. The V and J genes are TRBV7-2 and TRBJ1-1; 8 bases are a match to TRBD1. Germline CDR1 is SGHTA and CDR2 is FQGNSA. The CDR3 contains 14 residues. The CDR3 loop reads CASSLVQGATEAFF. The DNA of the CDR3 is TGTGCCAGTAGCTTAGTCCAGGGGGCAACTGAAGCTTTCTTT.

The chain employs TRBV11-2 and TRBJ2-2; TRBD2 aligns across 7 bases. The ends lost 2 bases at V and 3 bases at J; junction bases unmatched: 6. The CDR3 loop spans 16 amino acids. The germline CDR1 and CDR2 sequences are SGHAT and FQNNGV. The CDR3: CASSLPRGVDTGELFF. The CDR3 DNA sequence: TGTGCCAGCAGCTTACCCCGGGGGGTGGACACCGGGGAGCTGTTTTTT.

The chain is built from TRBV11-1 and TRBJ2-1; 11 nucleotides line up with TRBD2. The CDR3 extends over 15 amino acids. The V segment lost 4 bases and the J segment 4 bases; nucleotides outside the gene matches: 3. Germline V gene data show CDR1 as SGHAT and CDR2 as FQDESV (reference sequence). CDR3 nucleotides: TGTGCCAGCAGCTCTGGGACTAGCGGTTACAATGAGCAGTTCTTC. It yields the protein CASSSGTSGYNEQFF.

This chain connects TRBV18 to TRBJ1-6; D ambiguous. The CDR3 loop spans 14 amino acids. Germline CDR1 KGHSH, CDR2 LQKENI. Trimming stripped 4 bases from V and 12 bases from J, with 16 bases between. The DNA for the CDR3 is TGTGCCAGCTCACTCGAGGCCAATATGGGACCCCTCCACTTT. It yields the protein CASSLEANMGPLHF.

The gene calls are TRBV19 and TRBJ2-2, with TRBD1 matching 7 bases. CDR1 is LNHDA, CDR2 SQIVND, per germline (reference sequence). The CDR3 has 15 residues. Germline trimming cut 3 bases from V and 2 bases from J; bases unmatched to any gene: 3. The CDR3 sequence: CASSIRDRNTGELFF. CDR3 sequence (DNA): TGTGCCAGTAGTATCCGGGACAGAAACACCGGGGAGCTGTTTTTT.

This chain joins TRBV6-5 and TRBJ1-2; a weak D match, TRBD1 (5 bases). The CDR3 is 12 residues long. Germline V gene lookup returns CDR1 MNHEY and CDR2 SVGAGI. V gave up 7 bases and J gave up 3 bases, with 9 bases separating them. DNA for the CDR3: TGTGCCAGCACCGACAGCTACTATGGCTACACCTTC. Encoded protein: CASTDSYYGYTF.

The sample holds one count of this clone. This chain links TRBV2 with TRBJ2-4; 8 bases line up with TRBD2. Germline trimming cut 8 bases from V and 0 bases from J; bases unmatched to any gene: 9. CDR3 size: 16 residues. Germline V gives CDR1 SNHLY, CDR2 FYNNEI. The CDR3: CASGGLGVVAKNIQYF. CDR3 sequence (DNA): TGTGCCAGCGGGGGACTAGGGGTTGTAGCCAAAAACATTCAGTACTTC. The entire variable domain, with the rest obtained from reference TRBV2 and TRBJ2-4, is as follows: EPEVTQTPSHQVTQMGQEVILRCVPISNHLYFYWYRQILGQKVEFLVSFYNNEISEKSEIFDDQFSVERPDGSNFTLKIRSTKLEDSAMYFCASGGLGVVAKNIQYFGAGTRLSVL.

The chain's CDR3 is CAWSAYYPQGAPGETQYF. Written as DNA, the CDR3 is TGTGCCTGGAGTGCCTATTACCCACAGGGGGCGCCCGGAGAGACCCAGTACTTC. The chain uses TRBV30 and TRBJ2-5; 9 positions agree with TRBD1. V gave up 1 base and J gave up 4 bases; unmatched junction bases: 16. CDR3 size: 18 residues. Germline V gives CDR1 GTSNPN, CDR2 SVGIG (reference sequence).

This chain's CDR3 is CASSPQGAAGYTF. DNA for the CDR3: TGCGCCAGCAGTCCTCAGGGGGCGGCTGGCTACACCTTC. The genes are TRBV4-3 and TRBJ1-2; 8 bases line up with TRBD1. This CDR3 spans 13 amino acids. Germline V CDR1 and CDR2: LGHNA, YSLEER. Losses at the gene ends were 6 bases for V and 7 bases for J; bases not matched to a gene: 7.

The chain employs TRBV6-6 and TRBJ1-2; no clear D. CDR1 is MNHNY and CDR2 is SVGAGI in the germline V gene (reference sequence). The V and J ends lost 6 bases and 6 bases respectively, with 20 bases between them. The CDR3 covers 15 residues. This chain's CDR3 is CASSFSLGGRDGYTF. The CDR3 DNA reads TGTGCCAGCAGCTTTTCCTTGGGTGGGAGGGATGGCTACACCTTC.

The chain is built from TRBV24-1 and TRBJ1-2, with 8 bases that match TRBD1. In germline, CDR1 is KGHDR, CDR2 SFDVKD. V lost 5 bases and J lost 8; bases outside the gene matches: 18. This CDR3 contains 17 residues. CDR3 DNA sequence: TGTGCCACCAGTGCCGCAGAAGGTGGCAGGGGGCTGAGCGGCTACACCTTC. Encoded protein: CATSAAEGGRGLSGYTF.

The J gene is TRBJ2-4, the V gene TRBV5-6; D is perhaps TRBD2 (5 bases). V lost 3 bases to trimming and J lost 0 bases, with 10 bases between them. The CDR3 totals 15 residues. Germline CDR1 and CDR2: SGHDT and YYEEEE. The CDR3 DNA reads TGTGCCAGCAGCTCCTCGAGGGTAGCCAAAAACATTCAGTACTTC. Its translation: CASSSSRVAKNIQYF.

The chain carries TRBV12-5 and TRBJ2-1, with TRBD2 matching over 8 bases. This CDR3 is built from 14 residues. Per the germline V gene, CDR1 is LGHNT and CDR2 is FRNRAP. V was pared by 1 base and J by 9 bases, with 5 bases of the junction left unmatched. CDR3 DNA sequence: TGTGCTAGTGGTTTGGCGGGGGGGCCGGGTGAGCAGTTCTTC. As protein: CASGLAGGPGEQFF.

The chain is built from TRBV9 and TRBJ2-1, with 10 bases identical to TRBD2. This CDR3 has 18 residues. V lost 4 bases, J lost 8 bases, and 18 bases stayed unmatched. The germline V gene has CDR1 SGDLS and CDR2 YYNGEE. The CDR3 loop is CASSRSLAGGPGGDEQFF. CDR3 nucleotides: TGTGCCAGCAGCAGAAGTTTAGCGGGAGGCCCAGGGGGCGATGAGCAGTTCTTC.

The rearrangement joins TRBV27 to TRBJ1-4, with D tentatively TRBD1 (6 bases). Trimming stripped 2 bases from V and 6 bases from J, with 13 bases between. Per germline, CDR1 MNHEY and CDR2 SMNVEV (reference sequence). The length of the CDR3 is 15 residues. Here the CDR3 DNA reads TGTGCCAGCAGTTTACGGGGACAAAACCATGAAAAACTGTTTTTT. It codes for CASSLRGQNHEKLFF.